Listed below are T cell receptor beta chains from one sample, sequenced in a study of cytomegalovirus exposure and HLA in healthy donors. Sequenced by immunoSEQ multiplex PCR; TCRdb stores in-frame clones only, minus some. Among 150,000 to 200,000 clones listed, 81% were seen once. The specimen was PBMCs. The receptors were gathered from a man aged 18 to 30 in good health and CMV-seronegative. CDR3s include the opening cysteine and the closing phenylalanine or tryptophan.

V | CDR3
TRBV2 | CASSGQGSTDTQYF
TRBV10-3 | CAIRPGTSSEQFF
TRBV7-2 | CASSHDFYEQYF
TRBV5-1 | CASTQGTGGAGGYTF
TRBV9 | CASSPWDNPYEQYF
TRBV7-9 | CASRDTQGSGYNSPLHF
TRBV9 | CASSATDRGYNSPLHF
TRBV7-2 | CASSLGFRAMYEQYF
TRBV10-3 | CAISPGTSTDTQYF
TRBV13 | CASRTGGGANEQFF
TRBV4-1 | CASSLGHPNTGELFF
TRBV5-1 | CASSLQGSETQYF
TRBV7-2 | CASSLDGFEQYF
TRBV4-1 | CASSQDHGVYYEQYF
TRBV4-1 | CASSRQGGTQYF
TRBV30 | CAWSVWAGETQYF
TRBV9 | CASSPGDSFRGYTF
TRBV19 | CASSNRDGPYEQYF
TRBV30 | CAWSRQGVGEQYF
TRBV28 | CASINVRGGYTF
TRBV2 | CASSEALAYNEQFF
TRBV7-9 | CASSFRGENTEAFF
TRBV6-5 | CASRRAGGYEQYF
TRBV11-2 | CASSLGSHEQYF
TRBV6-5 | CASSYDAGQIYGYTF
TRBV4-1 | CASSQDGLAGTDTQYF
TRBV6-5 | CASSYSGAHEQYF
TRBV4-3 | CASSPRGTGEPDTQYF
TRBV19 | CASSVRAAYEQYF
TRBV9 | CASSVGTSVISDTQYF
TRBV5-1 | CASSPGQKGQPQHF
TRBV5-5 | CASSPHLGQTSYEQYF
TRBV7-2 | CASSLYLYNEQFF
TRBV14 | CASSPLGQGMEAQYF
TRBV6-6 | CASRDTARETQYF
TRBV29-1 | CSVEDSRSGNTIYF
TRBV5-1 | CASSLISLNTEAFF
TRBV15 | CATSRDREWTGENQETQYF
TRBV27 | CASRTSVPYEQYF
TRBV7-8 | CASSLVGSEYGYTF
TRBV9 | CASSGGLAGGYEQYF
TRBV5-1 | CASSSTGLNTEAFF
TRBV18 | CASSPTGTGPKEQYF
TRBV10-3 | CAISELQGSGGNTF
TRBV5-4 | CASSTVQGNLNEQFF
TRBV2 | CASGERRGETQYF
TRBV5-1 | CASSFTGGSYNSPLHF